The rows below give T cell receptor beta chains drawn from one sample of a study of blood T cell repertoires in COVID-19. TCRdb's copy holds only in-frame clones and misses some; the assay was immunoSEQ multiplex PCR. The sample lists 110,000 to 150,000 clones, 70% to 90% occurring once. Sequenced material: PBMCs or T cells enriched from blood (not recorded which). Receptors were obtained from a woman between 40 and 50 years old who had recovered from COVID-19. The CDR3 runs from the conserved cysteine through the conserved F or W. Each record gives: J gene, D gene, clone size, V gene, CDR3 DNA, CDR3 protein. A D gene is named only where the DNA matches it firmly. The size of a clone is reported for some rows only, either as once, few or many, or as a class for expanded clones.

J: TRBJ1-4
D: NA
size: NA
V: TRBV19
DNA: TGTGCCAGTAGTATAACAGGGCATACTAATGAAAAACTGTTTTTT
CDR3: CASSITGHTNEKLFF

J: TRBJ2-3
D: TRBD2
size: many
V: TRBV27
DNA: TGTGCCAGCAGCCCGGGACTAGCTTTTAGGGGCGAAGATACGCAGTATTTT
CDR3: CASSPGLAFRGEDTQYF

J: TRBJ2-1
D: TRBD1
size: NA
V: TRBV11-3
DNA: TGTGCCAGCAGCAACGGACAGGGTGCCTACAATGAGCAGTTCTTC
CDR3: CASSNGQGAYNEQFF

J: TRBJ1-3
D: TRBD1
size: once
V: TRBV7-8
DNA: TGTGCCAGCAGCTCGGGACAGGGGAAGTCTGGAAACACCATATATTTT
CDR3: CASSSGQGKSGNTIYF

J: TRBJ2-5
D: NA
size: NA
V: TRBV18
DNA: TGTGCCAGCTCACCTATCGAAGCGGGTAAAGAGACCCAGTACTTC
CDR3: CASSPIEAGKETQYF

J: TRBJ1-5
D: NA
size: NA
V: TRBV27
DNA: TGTGCCAGCAGTTTTGTAGGGGATGGGGGCAATCAGCCCCAGCATTTT
CDR3: CASSFVGDGGNQPQHF

J: TRBJ1-2
D: TRBD1
size: NA
V: TRBV9
DNA: TGTGCCAGCAGCGATCAGTTTCGGGACAGTTCTTACTATGGCTACACCTTC
CDR3: CASSDQFRDSSYYGYTF

J: TRBJ2-7
D: NA
size: NA
V: TRBV9
DNA: TGTGCCAGCAGCGTAGGATCAGGGCCCCTCGGTGAGCAGTACTTC
CDR3: CASSVGSGPLGEQYF

J: TRBJ1-2
D: TRBD1
size: NA
V: TRBV19
DNA: TGTGCCAGTAGTACACAAACCGGGACAGCTTCTTACTTTCACAACTATGGCTACACCTTC
CDR3: CASSTQTGTASYFHNYGYTF

J: TRBJ1-1
D: TRBD1
size: NA
V: TRBV30
DNA: TGTGCCTGGAGTGGGACAGGGAACATGAACACTGAAGCTTTCTTT
CDR3: CAWSGTGNMNTEAFF

J: TRBJ1-2
D: NA
size: NA
V: TRBV6-5
DNA: TGTGCCAGCAGCCTTACGACGGGAGACTATGGCTACACCTTC
CDR3: CASSLTTGDYGYTF

J: TRBJ1-2
D: NA
size: NA
V: TRBV5-4
DNA: TGTGCCAGCAGCAAGGACCGAGGGGGGGACTATGGCTACACCTTC
CDR3: CASSKDRGGDYGYTF

J: TRBJ1-2
D: NA
size: NA
V: TRBV3-1/TRBV3-2
DNA: TGTGCCAGCAGCCAATGGTATGCGACAGAAGAAGATAACTATGGCTACACCTTC
CDR3: CASSQWYATEEDNYGYTF

J: TRBJ1-1
D: NA
size: NA
V: TRBV5-4
DNA: TGTGCCAGCAGCTCCCATAAAACAGGGTCCAGGGAAGCTTTCTTT
CDR3: CASSSHKTGSREAFF

J: TRBJ2-7
D: TRBD1
size: NA
V: TRBV2
DNA: TGTGCCAGCAGTTCGGACAGGGGGCGCGGGTACGAGCAGTACTTC
CDR3: CASSSDRGRGYEQYF

J: TRBJ2-2
D: TRBD2
size: once
V: TRBV3-1/TRBV3-2
DNA: TGTGCCAGCAGCCAACCTCGAGGACTAGCGGGATCTCCCGGGGAGCTGTTTTTT
CDR3: CASSQPRGLAGSPGELFF

J: TRBJ2-3
D: TRBD2
size: NA
V: TRBV29-1
DNA: TGCAGCGTCGCCCCTAGCGGAAGCACAGATACGCAGTATTTT
CDR3: CSVAPSGSTDTQYF

J: TRBJ1-3
D: TRBD1
size: NA
V: TRBV11-2
DNA: TGTGCCAGCAGCTTAGCTGACAGGGGATTCTCTGGAAACACCATATATTTT
CDR3: CASSLADRGFSGNTIYF

J: TRBJ2-4
D: NA
size: NA
V: TRBV21-1
DNA: TGTGCCAGCAGCAAAGCGGAGGGGAAAAGAATAAACATTCAGTACTTC
CDR3: CASSKAEGKRINIQYF

J: TRBJ1-2
D: NA
size: once
V: TRBV5-1
DNA: TGCGCCAGCAGCTTGGGTCGGGTTAACTATGGCTACACCTTC
CDR3: CASSLGRVNYGYTF

J: TRBJ1-5
D: TRBD1
size: NA
V: TRBV2
DNA: TGTGCCAGCAGATCAACCTCGGGACAGGGGGCCTCCCAGCCCCAGCATTTT
CDR3: CASRSTSGQGASQPQHF

J: TRBJ2-1
D: NA
size: NA
V: TRBV5-1
DNA: TGCGCCAGCAGCGGCGGGGAGGTCTACAATGAGCAGTTCTTC
CDR3: CASSGGEVYNEQFF